The 5 T cell receptor beta chains in this list originate from one sample, sequenced in a study of hypomethylating agent response in myelodysplastic syndrome. The data were produced by immunoSEQ multiplex PCR, yet TCRdb's version contains in-frame clones alone and is incomplete. The table has nearly 4,500 clones, roughly four fifths seen once. Material: bone marrow, obtained before or after starting hypomethylating agent treatment for myelodysplastic syndrome (not recorded which). These receptors came from a human donor with myelodysplastic syndrome.

This chain connects TRBV5-1 to TRBJ2-2, with 8 nucleotides matching TRBD1. V lost 4 bases, J lost 9 bases, and 14 bases stayed unmatched. CDR3 length: 16 residues. The germline gives CDR1 SGHRS, CDR2 YFSETQ. CDR3 sequence (DNA): TGCGCCAGCAGCCTCCCCTTGGACAGGGAGGATCGGGAGCTGTTTTTT. Residues: CASSLPLDREDRELFF.

J is TRBJ2-1 and V is TRBV7-9; the D is unclear. Trimming took off 3 bases at V and 8 bases at J, with 11 bases between the two ends. The CDR3 contains 13 residues. Germline CDR1 SEHNR, CDR2 FQNEAQ (reference sequence). The CDR3 loop is CASSFSDRDEQFF. CDR3 DNA sequence: TGTGCCAGCAGCTTTTCCGACCGGGATGAGCAGTTCTTC.

The rearrangement joins TRBV4-2 to TRBJ2-7; no clear D gene. Deletions cut 0 bases from V and 6 bases from J, with 9 bases between. The V gene's germline CDR1 is LGHNA and CDR2 YNFKEQ. This CDR3 has 13 amino acids. The CDR3 coding sequence is TGTGCCAGCAGCCAAGAATTGAGGAGCGAGCAGTACTTC. Protein product: CASSQELRSEQYF.

The V gene is TRBV19, the J gene TRBJ2-1; the D gene is possibly TRBD2 (5 bases). With 5 bases removed from V and 7 bases from J, the gap between germline ends came to 18 bases. The germline CDR1 and CDR2 sequences are LNHDA and SQIVND (reference sequence). This CDR3 contains 15 residues. Written as DNA, the CDR3 is TGTGCCAGTAGTCCCAGCGGACCCAGTACGAATGAGCAGTTCTTC. Protein product: CASSPSGPSTNEQFF.

The chain recombines TRBV6-4 with TRBJ2-2; TRBD1 or TRBD2 may be the D gene (5 bases each). Per the germline V gene, CDR1 is MRHNA and CDR2 is SNTAGT. The CDR3 runs to 14 residues. V lost 5 bases, J lost 5 bases, and 12 bases lay in between. The CDR3 sequence: CASSQDWGTGELFF. In DNA, the CDR3 is TGTGCCAGCAGTCAGGACTGGGGGACCGGGGAGCTGTTTTTT.